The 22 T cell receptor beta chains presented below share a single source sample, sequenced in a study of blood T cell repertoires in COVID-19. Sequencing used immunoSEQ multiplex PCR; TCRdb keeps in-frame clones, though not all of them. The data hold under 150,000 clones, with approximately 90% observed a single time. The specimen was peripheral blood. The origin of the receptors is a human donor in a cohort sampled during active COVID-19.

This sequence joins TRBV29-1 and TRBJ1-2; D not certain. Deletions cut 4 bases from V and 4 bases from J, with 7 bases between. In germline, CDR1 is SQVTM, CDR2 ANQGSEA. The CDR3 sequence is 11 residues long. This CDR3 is CSVGISYGYTF. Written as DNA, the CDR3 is TGCAGCGTTGGTATTAGCTATGGCTACACCTTC.

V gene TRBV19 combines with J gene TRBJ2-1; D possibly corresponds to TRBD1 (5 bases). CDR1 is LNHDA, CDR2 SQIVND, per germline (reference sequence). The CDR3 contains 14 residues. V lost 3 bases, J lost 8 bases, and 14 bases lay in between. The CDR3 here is CASSMGLGPYEQFF. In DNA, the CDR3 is TGTGCCAGTAGTATGGGGCTCGGGCCCTATGAGCAGTTCTTC.

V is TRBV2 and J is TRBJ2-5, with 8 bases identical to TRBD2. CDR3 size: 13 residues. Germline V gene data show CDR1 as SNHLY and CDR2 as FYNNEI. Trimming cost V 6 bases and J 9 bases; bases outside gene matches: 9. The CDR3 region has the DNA TGTGCCAGCAGAACAGGGACCGGGGGGGCCCAGTACTTC. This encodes CASRTGTGGAQYF.

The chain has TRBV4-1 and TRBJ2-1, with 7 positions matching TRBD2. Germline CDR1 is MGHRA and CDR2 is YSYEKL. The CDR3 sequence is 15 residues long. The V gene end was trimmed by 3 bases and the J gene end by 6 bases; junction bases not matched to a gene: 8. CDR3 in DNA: TGCGCCAGCAGCCACGTTGCGGGAGCAGGCAATGAGCAGTTCTTC. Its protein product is CASSHVAGAGNEQFF.

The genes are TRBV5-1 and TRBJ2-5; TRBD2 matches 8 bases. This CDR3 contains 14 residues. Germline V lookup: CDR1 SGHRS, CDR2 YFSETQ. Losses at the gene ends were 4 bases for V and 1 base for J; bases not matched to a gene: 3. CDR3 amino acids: CASSHGTSQETQYF. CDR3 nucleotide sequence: TGCGCCAGCAGCCATGGGACTAGCCAAGAGACCCAGTACTTC. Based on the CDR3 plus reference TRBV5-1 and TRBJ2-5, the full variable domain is KAGVTQTPRYLIKTRGQQVTLSCSPISGHRSVSWYQQTPGQGLQFLFEYFSETQRNKGNFPGRFSGRQFSNSRSEMNVSTLELGDSALYLCASSHGTSQETQYFGPGTRLLVL.

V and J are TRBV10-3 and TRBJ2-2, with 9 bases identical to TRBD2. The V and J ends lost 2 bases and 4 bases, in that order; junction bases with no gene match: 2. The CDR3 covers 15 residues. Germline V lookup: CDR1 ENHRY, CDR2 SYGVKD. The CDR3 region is CAISEVAGATGELFF. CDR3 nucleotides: TGTGCCATCAGTGAGGTAGCGGGGGCCACCGGGGAGCTGTTTTTT.

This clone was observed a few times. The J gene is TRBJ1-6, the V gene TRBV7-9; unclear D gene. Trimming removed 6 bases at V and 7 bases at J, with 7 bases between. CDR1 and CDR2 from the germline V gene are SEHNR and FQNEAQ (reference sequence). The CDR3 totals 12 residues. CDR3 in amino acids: CASSPQNSPLHF. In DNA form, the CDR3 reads TGTGCCAGCAGTCCACAGAATTCACCCCTCCACTTT.

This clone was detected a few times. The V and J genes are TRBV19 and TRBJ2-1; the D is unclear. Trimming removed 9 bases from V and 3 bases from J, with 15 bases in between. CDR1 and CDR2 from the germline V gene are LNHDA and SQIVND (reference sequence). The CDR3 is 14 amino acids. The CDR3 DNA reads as TGTGCCAGCACCTTATCGGTAGACTACAATGAGCAGTTCTTC. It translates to CASTLSVDYNEQFF. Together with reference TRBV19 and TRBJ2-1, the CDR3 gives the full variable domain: DGGITQSPKYLFRKEGQNVTLSCEQNLNHDAMYWYRQDPGQGLRLIYYSQIVNDFQKGDIAEGYSVSREKKESFPLTVTSAQKNPTAFYLCASTLSVDYNEQFFGPGTRLTVL.

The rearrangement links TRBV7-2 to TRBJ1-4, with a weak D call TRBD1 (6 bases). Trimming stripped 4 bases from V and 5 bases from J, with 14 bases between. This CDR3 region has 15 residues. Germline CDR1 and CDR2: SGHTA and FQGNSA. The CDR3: CASSYYRARNEKLFF. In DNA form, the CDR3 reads TGTGCCAGCAGCTACTACAGGGCTCGGAATGAAAAACTGTTTTTT.

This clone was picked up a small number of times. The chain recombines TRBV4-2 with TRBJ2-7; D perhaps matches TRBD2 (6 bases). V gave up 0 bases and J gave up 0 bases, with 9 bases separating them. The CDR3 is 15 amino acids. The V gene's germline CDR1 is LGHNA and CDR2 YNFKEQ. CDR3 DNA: TGTGCCAGCAGCCAAGATCCCGGGAGCTCCTACGAGCAGTACTTC. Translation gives CASSQDPGSSYEQYF.

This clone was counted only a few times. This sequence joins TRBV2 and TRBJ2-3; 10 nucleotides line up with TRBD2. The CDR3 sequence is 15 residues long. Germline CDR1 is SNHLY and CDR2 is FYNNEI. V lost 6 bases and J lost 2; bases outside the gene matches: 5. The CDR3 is CASRDSGRPTDTQYF. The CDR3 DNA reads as TGTGCCAGCAGAGATAGCGGGAGGCCCACAGATACGCAGTATTTT.

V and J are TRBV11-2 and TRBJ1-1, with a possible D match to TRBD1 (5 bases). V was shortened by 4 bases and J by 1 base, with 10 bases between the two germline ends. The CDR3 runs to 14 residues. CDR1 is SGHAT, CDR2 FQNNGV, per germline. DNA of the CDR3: TGTGCCAGCAGCTACAGACAGTCGAACACTGAAGCTTTCTTT. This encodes CASSYRQSNTEAFF.

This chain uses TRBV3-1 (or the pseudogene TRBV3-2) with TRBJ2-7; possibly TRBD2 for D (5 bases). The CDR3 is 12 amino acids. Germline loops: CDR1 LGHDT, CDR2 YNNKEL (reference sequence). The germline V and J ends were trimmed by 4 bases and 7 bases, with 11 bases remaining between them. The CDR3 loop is CASSPLGKEQYF. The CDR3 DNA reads TGTGCCAGCAGCCCACTCGGGAAAGAGCAGTACTTC.

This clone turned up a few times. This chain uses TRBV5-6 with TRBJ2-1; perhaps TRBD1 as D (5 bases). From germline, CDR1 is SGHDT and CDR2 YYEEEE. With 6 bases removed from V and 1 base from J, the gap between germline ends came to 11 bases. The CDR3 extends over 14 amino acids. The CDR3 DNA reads TGTGCCAGCAACCCAGGGTGGTCCTACAATGAGCAGTTCTTC. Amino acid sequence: CASNPGWSYNEQFF.

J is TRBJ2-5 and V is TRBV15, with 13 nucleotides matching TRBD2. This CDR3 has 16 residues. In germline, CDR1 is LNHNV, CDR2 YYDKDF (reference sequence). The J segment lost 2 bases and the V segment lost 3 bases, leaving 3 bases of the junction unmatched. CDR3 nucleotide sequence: TGTGCCACCAGCAGGATGGGACTAGCGGGGCAAGAGACCCAGTACTTC. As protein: CATSRMGLAGQETQYF.

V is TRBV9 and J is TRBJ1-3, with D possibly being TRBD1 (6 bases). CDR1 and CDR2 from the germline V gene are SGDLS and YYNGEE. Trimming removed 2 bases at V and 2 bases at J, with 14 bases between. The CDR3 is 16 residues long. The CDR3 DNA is TGTGCCAGCAGCGTGAGAAACGGGGGGCCTGGAAACACCATATATTTT. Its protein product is CASSVRNGGPGNTIYF. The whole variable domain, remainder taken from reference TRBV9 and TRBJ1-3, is DSGVTQTPKHLITATGQRVTLRCSPRSGDLSVYWYQQSLDQGLQFLIQYYNGEERAKGNILERFSAQQFPDLHSELNLSSLELGDSALYFCASSVRNGGPGNTIYFGEGSWLTVV.

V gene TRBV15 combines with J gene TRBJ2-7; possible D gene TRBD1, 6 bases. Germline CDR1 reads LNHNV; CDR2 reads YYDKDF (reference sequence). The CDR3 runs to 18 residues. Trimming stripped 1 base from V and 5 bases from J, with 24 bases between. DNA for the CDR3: TGTGCCACCAGCAGAGGGTCCAAAATTTTATCAGGGGATAACGAGCAGTACTTC. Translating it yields CATSRGSKILSGDNEQYF.

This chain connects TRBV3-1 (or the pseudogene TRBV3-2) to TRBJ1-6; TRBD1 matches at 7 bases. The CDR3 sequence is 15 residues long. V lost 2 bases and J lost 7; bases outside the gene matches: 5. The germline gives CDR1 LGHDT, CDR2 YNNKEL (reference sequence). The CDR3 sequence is CASSQRQGDNSPLHF. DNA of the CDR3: TGTGCCAGCAGCCAACGACAGGGAGACAATTCACCCCTCCACTTT.

The CDR3 DNA sequence: TGTGCCAGCAGTGTACCTAGGGGGCCTGGAAACACCATATATTTT. It is translated as CASSVPRGPGNTIYF. This chain links TRBV6-2 or TRBV6-3 with TRBJ1-3; 7 nucleotides align to TRBD1. Germline V lookup: CDR1 MNHEY, CDR2 SVGEGT. The trim removed 5 bases at V and 2 bases at J, leaving 6 bases unmatched. The CDR3 is made up of 15 amino acids.

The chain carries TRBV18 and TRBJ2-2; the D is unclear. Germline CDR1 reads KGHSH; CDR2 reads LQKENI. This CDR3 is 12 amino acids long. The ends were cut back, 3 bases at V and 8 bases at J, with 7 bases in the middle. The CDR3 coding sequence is TGTGCCAGCTCACCCAGAGGTGGGGAGCTGTTTTTT. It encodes CASSPRGGELFF.

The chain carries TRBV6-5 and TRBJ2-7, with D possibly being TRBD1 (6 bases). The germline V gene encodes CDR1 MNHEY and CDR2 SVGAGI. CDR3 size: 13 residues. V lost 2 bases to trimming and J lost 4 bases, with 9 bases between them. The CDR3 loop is CASSYRDKYEQYF. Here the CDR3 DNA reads TGTGCCAGCAGTTACCGGGACAAGTACGAGCAGTACTTC.

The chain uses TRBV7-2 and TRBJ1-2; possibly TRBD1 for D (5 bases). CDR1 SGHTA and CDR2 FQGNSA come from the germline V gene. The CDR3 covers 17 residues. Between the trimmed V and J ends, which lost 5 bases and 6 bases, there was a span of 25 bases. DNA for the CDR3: TGTGCCAGCAGCCCTCGGGGCCCCCTGGGGGGGGTCGATGGCTACACCTTC. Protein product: CASSPRGPLGGVDGYTF.